The TCR beta chain under discussion was sequenced for a study of T cell repertoires in cytomegalovirus infection. General study points: The ex vivo response was dominated by HLA-C-restricted CMV-specific TCR beta clonotypes.

TCRdb independently ran MiXCR on the reads; one entry per CDR3 protein. This table holds hundreds of thousands of distinct CDR3 sequences, roughly 31% found once. V was pared by 0 bases and J by 3 bases, with 8 bases between. Germline assignment: CDR1 MNHEY and CDR2 SVGAGI. The CDR3 is made up of 14 amino acids. This clonotype was counted between two and nine times. Its antigen is not known. Here the sequenced sample was cultured CD8+ T cells from PBMCs, taken from culture after CMV antigen stimulation. The TCR sequence derives from a human donor in good health (CMV status not recorded). Some clones in this sample may be carry-over from other donors' samples. The chain joins TRBV6-5 to TRBJ1-2; the D is unclear. The CDR3 sequence is CASSYSIADYGYTF. The CDR3 DNA sequence: TGTGCCAGCAGTTACTCGATTGCCGACTATGGCTACACCTTC.